Below, 11 T cell receptor beta chains from the same sample are listed, as sequenced in a study of response to subunit inactivated influenza vaccine. TCRdb re-called the RT-PCR reads with MiXCR, one entry per CDR3 protein. The repertoire holds hundreds of thousands of distinct CDR3 sequences, with 25% as singletons. The sample in question was CD4+ T cells sorted from PBMCs, obtained 5 days after vaccination. Receptor source: a man aged 45-65 years who received an inactivated influenza vaccine.

V is TRBV18 and J is TRBJ2-1; a possible D gene is TRBD1 (6 bases). Germline V gives CDR1 KGHSH, CDR2 LQKENI. The CDR3 is made up of 16 amino acids. Trimming left V 0 bases short and J 2 bases short, with 11 bases between. In nucleotides, the CDR3 is TGTGCCAGCTCACCACCGGGGACATTCGCCTACAATGAGCAGTTCTTC. Encoded protein: CASSPPGTFAYNEQFF.

This clonotype showed up just a few times. Its ends do not fully match the called genes, so a read error is possible. The chain is built from TRBV2 and TRBJ2-3; TRBD2 matches at 10 bases. Germline V lookup: CDR1 SNHLY, CDR2 FYNNEI. This CDR3 has 19 residues. Here the CDR3 DNA reads TGTGCCATCAGTTTTTTTCCTAGCGGGAGACGGGATCGCACAGATACGCAGTATTTT. Its translation is CAISFFPSGRRDRTDTQYF.

This clonotype was counted a few times. The chain couples TRBV12-3 or TRBV12-4 to TRBJ2-7, with D maybe TRBD2 (6 bases). The CDR3 length is 12 residues. The V end was cut by 3 bases, the J end by 7 bases, with 10 bases between. The CDR3 region has the DNA TGTGCCAGCAGTTTCTTCCGGGGGGAGCAGTACTTC. This translates into CASSFFRGEQYF.

This clonotype turned up a few times. The chain has TRBV2 and TRBJ1-5, with D hard to call. The germline V gene has CDR1 SNHLY and CDR2 FYNNEI. V lost 2 bases to trimming and J lost 6 bases, with 5 bases between them. The CDR3 runs to 12 residues. The CDR3 reads CASSEPPQPQHF. CDR3 bases: TGTGCCAGCAGTGAACCCCCTCAGCCCCAGCATTTT.

The chain is built from TRBV5-1 and TRBJ1-4, with TRBD1 as a possible D gene (5 bases). V was trimmed by 5 bases and J by 4 bases, leaving 12 bases between them. CDR1 and CDR2 (germline): SGHRS, YFSETQ. This CDR3 is built from 14 residues. The CDR3 loop reads CASSPSGSNEKLFF. For the CDR3, the DNA is TGCGCCAGCAGTCCGTCAGGGAGTAATGAAAAACTGTTTTTT.

This clonotype was seen a handful of times. The chain links TRBV11-1 to TRBJ2-3; D is undetermined. The germline gives CDR1 SGHAT, CDR2 FQDESV (reference sequence). There are 18 residues in the CDR3. The ends were cut back, 0 bases at V and 1 base at J, with 17 bases in the middle. The CDR3 protein is CASSLAQRANEGTDTQYF. The CDR3, as DNA: TGTGCCAGCAGCTTAGCGCAACGGGCCAACGAAGGCACAGATACGCAGTATTTT.

The chain links TRBV29-1 to TRBJ2-1, with 9 bases fitting TRBD2. CDR3 length: 14 amino acids. The ends lost 6 bases at V and 3 bases at J; junction bases unmatched: 6. Germline V gives CDR1 SQVTM, CDR2 ANQGSEA. The CDR3 region is CSVKNSGSYNEQFF. The CDR3 bases are TGCAGCGTGAAAAATAGCGGGAGCTACAATGAGCAGTTCTTC.

The J gene is TRBJ1-5, the V gene TRBV20-1; no clear D gene. This CDR3 is built from 13 residues. Germline CDR1 reads DFQATT; CDR2 reads SNEGSKA (reference sequence). The V end was cut by 1 base, the J end by 0 bases, with 4 bases between. The CDR3 loop reads CSARGHSNQPQHF. In DNA form, the CDR3 reads TGCAGTGCTAGAGGCCATAGCAATCAGCCCCAGCATTTT.

This clonotype has more than one count but fewer than ten. The gene calls are TRBV12-3 or TRBV12-4 and TRBJ2-1; TRBD1 matches 10 bases. The length of the CDR3 is 14 residues. The J segment lost 6 bases and the V segment lost 8 bases, leaving 7 bases of the junction unmatched. The CDR3 loop reads CASSGTGATNEQFF. The CDR3 DNA reads as TGTGCCAGCTCGGGGACAGGGGCGACCAATGAGCAGTTCTTC.

This chain joins TRBV5-6 and TRBJ2-5; D call uncertain. V was clipped by 4 bases and J by 4 bases, with 17 bases between them. In germline, CDR1 is SGHDT, CDR2 YYEEEE. CDR3 size: 15 residues. CDR3 nucleotides: TGTGCCAGCAGCCAAGGTGGCCACCTGGGAGAGACCCAGTACTTC. Its protein is CASSQGGHLGETQYF.

This clonotype has a handful of counts. V and J are TRBV20-1 and TRBJ2-7, with D tentatively TRBD2 (5 bases). The CDR3 has 13 residues. Germline CDR1 is DFQATT and CDR2 is SNEGSKA (reference sequence). The V end lost 3 bases, the J end lost 4 bases, and 13 bases lay between the germline ends. CDR3 protein: CSASAGTKYEQYF. In DNA, the CDR3 is TGCAGTGCTAGCGCGGGTACGAAGTACGAGCAGTACTTC.